This T cell receptor (beta chain) was recovered during a study of blood T cell repertoires in COVID-19. At the level of the study: Some COVID-19 samples were acute and others convalescent; all came from the United States, Italy and Spain.

Germline assignment: CDR1 SGHTA and CDR2 FQGNSA. V gave up 7 bases and J gave up 0 bases, with 13 bases separating them. The CDR3 runs 15 residues. In the authors' workflow: Reference gene primer amplification yielded estimated nucleated cell counts. Assay: immunoSEQ multiplex PCR; the TCRdb copy retains only in-frame clones and omits some. V and J calls and clone size are copied from that table; D and trimming were computed from the DNA. The sample records about 180,000 clones, more than 70% being singletons. The chain has TRBV7-2 and TRBJ2-1; weak D call: TRBD1 (5 bases). Sample: peripheral blood. This sequence was found in a woman aged 80 or over with active or convalescent COVID-19. The CDR3 region is CASIPQRGSYNEQFF. The CDR3 coding sequence is TGTGCCAGCATCCCCCAAAGGGGCTCCTACAATGAGCAGTTCTTC.